The clone carrying this T cell receptor beta chain was recorded many times. Its target is not known. Trimming took off 5 bases at V and 3 bases at J, with 15 bases between the two ends. The CDR3 is made up of 15 amino acids. Germline CDR1 reads SGHAT; CDR2 reads FQNNGV. This record comes from a study of blood T cells in healthy people across ages. Whole-study context: Roughly one uniquely barcoded beta molecule per two T cells was captured.

Combining a sample-barcoded 5' primer with a J-beta primer mix, a second PCR ran for roughly 7 to 12 cycles. Template switching added a 12-random-nucleotide identifier to every cDNA molecule. MiXCR was run by TCRdb on the 5' RACE reads, yielding one entry per CDR3 protein. Here the sample spans some 1,500,000 distinct CDR3 sequences, about 45% being singletons. Study-level findings and limits: A greater number of naive CD4+ cells and higher diversity distinguished long-lived donors from aged donors.

Sample: blood. This clonotype was obtained from a young woman in good health. J is TRBJ2-3 and V is TRBV11-2; tentatively, D is TRBD2 (7 bases). In DNA, the CDR3 is TGTGCCAGCAGCCTCAGGGGAGGGAGAACAGATACGCAGTATTTT. Amino acids: CASSLRGGRTDTQYF.